This passage covers 24 T cell receptor beta chains from one sample sequenced in a study of identifying expanded T cells in peripheral blood. TCRdb's copy holds only in-frame clones and misses some; the assay was immunoSEQ multiplex PCR. The repertoire holds about 84,000 clones, with approximately 86% as singletons. The sequencing input was blood. All receptors derive from a person aged 18-70 years in good health.

The V call is TRBV11-2, the J call TRBJ2-2, with D possibly matching TRBD1 (6 bases). The length of the CDR3 is 17 residues. Germline CDR1 and CDR2: SGHAT and FQNNGV. V was pared by 1 base and J by 5 bases, with 17 bases between. The CDR3 reads CASSLGATGSGTGELFF. The CDR3 DNA reads TGTGCCAGCAGCTTAGGGGCTACAGGGTCGGGGACCGGGGAGCTGTTTTTT.

The rearrangement uses TRBV6-5 and TRBJ1-3, with no clear D. Trimming shortened V by 8 bases and J by 0 bases, and 11 bases separated the two germline ends. Germline V lookup: CDR1 MNHEY, CDR2 SVGAGI. The CDR3 runs to 14 residues. The CDR3 loop reads CASSYYSSGNTIYF. The DNA of the CDR3 is TGTGCCAGCTCCTACTACAGCTCTGGAAACACCATATATTTT.

This sequence joins TRBV11-2 and TRBJ2-1; D is unresolved. From germline, CDR1 is SGHAT and CDR2 FQNNGV. The ends were cut back, 5 bases at V and 4 bases at J, with 12 bases in the middle. The CDR3 has 14 amino acids. The CDR3 loop is CASSPRPVYNEQFF. DNA of the CDR3: TGTGCCAGCAGCCCCCGGCCGGTTTACAATGAGCAGTTCTTC.

This chain links TRBV29-1 with TRBJ1-1; D ambiguous. CDR3 length equals 12 residues. Germline CDR1 reads SQVTM; CDR2 reads ANQGSEA. V was shortened by 5 bases and J by 5 bases, with 12 bases between the two germline ends. The DNA for the CDR3 is TGCAGCGTTCATCAAGGGCGGACTGAAGCTTTCTTT. It encodes CSVHQGRTEAFF.

This chain connects TRBV27 to TRBJ1-4, with unresolved D. Germline-derived CDR1 and CDR2 are MNHEY and SMNVEV (reference sequence). The CDR3 is 12 amino acids. Trimming removed 6 bases at V and 5 bases at J, with 7 bases between. CDR3 in DNA: TGTGCCAGCAGCCAGAGAAATGAAAAACTGTTTTTT. Protein product: CASSQRNEKLFF.

The DNA of the CDR3 is TGCGCCAGCAGCTTGGTGGTCGGGACGGCTTCCTCTGGAAACACCATATATTTT. It yields the protein CASSLVVGTASSGNTIYF. The chain recombines TRBV5-1 with TRBJ1-3, with D perhaps TRBD1 (5 bases). CDR1 SGHRS and CDR2 YFSETQ come from the germline V gene. V lost 0 bases, J lost 0 bases, and 16 bases lay in between. CDR3 length: 18 residues. The complete variable domain, with remaining parts taken from reference TRBV5-1 and TRBJ1-3, reads KAGVTQTPRYLIKTRGQQVTLSCSPISGHRSVSWYQQTPGQGLQFLFEYFSETQRNKGNFPGRFSGRQFSNSRSEMNVSTLELGDSALYLCASSLVVGTASSGNTIYFGEGSWLTVV.

The rearrangement links TRBV4-3 to TRBJ2-1, with D tentatively TRBD2 (5 bases). The CDR3 is 15 amino acids. Trimming pared 4 bases from V and 1 base from J, leaving 11 bases between. Germline assignment: CDR1 LGHNA and CDR2 YSLEER. The CDR3 here is CASSPQSGSYNEQFF. The CDR3 DNA follows: TGCGCCAGCAGCCCCCAGTCGGGGTCCTACAATGAGCAGTTCTTC.

This chain uses TRBV7-9 with TRBJ1-1; no clear D gene. Trimming removed 5 bases from V and 1 base from J, with 8 bases in between. Germline CDR1 SEHNR, CDR2 FQNEAQ (reference sequence). The CDR3 is 13 residues long. In nucleotides, the CDR3 is TGTGCCAGCAGCAAAGACCGGAACACTGAAGCTTTCTTT. Protein: CASSKDRNTEAFF.

V and J are TRBV29-1 and TRBJ2-1, with 7 bases aligning to TRBD1. CDR3 length: 16 residues. With 1 base clipped from V and 4 bases from J, the junction kept 10 bases outside the gene matches. CDR1 is SQVTM and CDR2 is ANQGSEA in the germline V gene. The CDR3 here is CSVEVIGTAIYNEQFF. The CDR3 nucleotides read TGCAGCGTTGAAGTAATCGGGACAGCGATATACAATGAGCAGTTCTTC.

This clone was observed a few times. This chain uses TRBV7-2 with TRBJ1-1, with D perhaps matching TRBD1 (5 bases). Trimming stripped 0 bases from V and 5 bases from J, with 16 bases between. This CDR3 has 16 residues. The germline V gene has CDR1 SGHTA and CDR2 FQGNSA. CDR3: CASSLAGSLGGTEAFF. The CDR3 nucleotides are TGTGCCAGCAGCTTAGCGGGTTCGTTGGGGGGAACTGAAGCTTTCTTT.

The V call is TRBV5-1, the J call TRBJ2-4; weak D call: TRBD1 (6 bases). Germline CDR1 is SGHRS and CDR2 is YFSETQ. Trimming removed 4 bases from V and 5 bases from J, with 7 bases in between. The CDR3 has 12 residues. The CDR3 nucleotides read TGCGCCAGCAGCCCAGGGGAAAACATTCAGTACTTC. This codes for CASSPGENIQYF.

The chain recombines TRBV6-5 with TRBJ2-2, with 11 bases fitting TRBD1. The V gene end was trimmed by 5 bases and the J gene end by 6 bases; junction bases not matched to a gene: 5. The CDR3 totals 15 residues. Germline values: CDR1 MNHEY, CDR2 SVGAGI. The DNA for the CDR3 is TGTGCCAGCAGTAGGACAGGGGGCAACCCCGGGGAGCTGTTTTTT. Its protein product is CASSRTGGNPGELFF.

V usage is TRBV13 and J usage is TRBJ2-2; D is uncertain. Deletions cut 0 bases from V and 4 bases from J, with 18 bases between. CDR1 PRHDT and CDR2 FYEKMQ come from the germline V gene (reference sequence). This CDR3 is 18 amino acids long. The CDR3 nucleotides read TGTGCCAGCAGCTTAGGCCTAATAGGGCAGATACGCACCGGGGAGCTGTTTTTT. Amino acids: CASSLGLIGQIRTGELFF.

This chain joins TRBV10-1 and TRBJ2-2, with D perhaps TRBD1 or TRBD2 (5 bases each). CDR1 and CDR2 (germline): WNHNN, SYGVQD (reference sequence). This CDR3 is 15 amino acids long. With 5 bases removed from V and 5 bases from J, the gap between germline ends came to 15 bases. The CDR3 DNA reads TGCGCCAGCAGTCCTATGGGGGAGTGGACCGGGGAGCTGTTTTTT. It is translated as CASSPMGEWTGELFF.

The sample holds a few counts of this clone. This sequence joins TRBV18 and TRBJ1-2; 7 bases match TRBD1. The germline V gene encodes CDR1 KGHSH and CDR2 LQKENI. The length of the CDR3 is 14 residues. The V gene end was trimmed by 6 bases and the J gene end by 6 bases; junction bases not matched to a gene: 10. The CDR3 loop is CASSETGPGDGYTF. The CDR3, as DNA: TGTGCCAGCTCCGAGACAGGGCCGGGAGATGGCTACACCTTC.

The rearrangement joins TRBV7-9 to TRBJ2-5; possible D gene TRBD2, 5 bases. Germline loops: CDR1 SEHNR, CDR2 FQNEAQ (reference sequence). Trimming took off 1 base at V and 1 base at J, with 10 bases between the two ends. The CDR3 contains 15 residues. DNA for the CDR3: TGTGCCAGCAGCTTAGTTCCCGGGATCCAAGAGACCCAGTACTTC. Protein: CASSLVPGIQETQYF.

This chain links TRBV9 with TRBJ2-2; D gene uncertain. Between the trimmed V and J ends, which lost 2 bases and 4 bases, there was a span of 6 bases. Germline-derived CDR1 and CDR2 are SGDLS and YYNGEE. This CDR3 has 13 residues. The CDR3 DNA is TGTGCCAGCAGCGTCAAAATCACCGGGGAGCTGTTTTTT. This encodes CASSVKITGELFF.

This chain links TRBV6-5 with TRBJ2-7; 9 bases line up with TRBD2. The length of the CDR3 is 14 residues. With V trimmed by 3 bases and J by 4 bases, 4 bases remained unmatched. From germline, CDR1 is MNHEY and CDR2 SVGAGI. The CDR3 region has the DNA TGTGCCAGCAGTTATGAGCGGGGGGATTACGAGCAGTACTTC. Its translation: CASSYERGDYEQYF.

The chain is built from TRBV4-1 and TRBJ1-1; the D is unclear. The CDR3 runs 17 residues. Trimming removed 4 bases from V and 6 bases from J, with 24 bases in between. Looked up from germline, CDR1 is MGHRA and CDR2 is YSYEKL. For the CDR3, the DNA is TGCGCCAGCAGCCGAGCCATAGCGGGAGTAGTTTTCCCTGAAGCTTTCTTT. It is translated as CASSRAIAGVVFPEAFF.

The chain couples TRBV7-6 to TRBJ2-7; D call uncertain. Trimming shortened V by 1 base and J by 5 bases, and 18 bases separated the two germline ends. The V gene's germline CDR1 is SGHVS and CDR2 FNYEAQ. The CDR3 length is 16 residues. The CDR3 region has the DNA TGTGCCAGCAGCTTAGTCGGTTGGTTTAGTCCCCACGAGCAGTACTTC. Translated, it gives CASSLVGWFSPHEQYF.

This clone was picked up one time. The chain carries TRBV4-2 and TRBJ2-7; TRBD2 aligns across 11 bases. CDR3 size: 16 residues. J lost 4 bases, V lost 4 bases, and 9 bases had no gene match. Germline loops: CDR1 LGHNA, CDR2 YNFKEQ. CDR3 loop: CASSLSGTSGPYEQYF. The CDR3 coding sequence is TGTGCCAGCAGCCTTTCCGGGACTAGCGGACCATACGAGCAGTACTTC.

The chain has TRBV18 and TRBJ2-1; weak D call: TRBD2 (5 bases). Trimming removed 2 bases at V and 4 bases at J, with 12 bases between. The CDR3 runs to 15 residues. From germline, CDR1 is KGHSH and CDR2 LQKENI. The CDR3 DNA sequence: TGTGCCAGCTCACCAGATGACGAGGGATACAATGAGCAGTTCTTC. It translates to CASSPDDEGYNEQFF.

The chain uses TRBV19 and TRBJ1-1; D uncertain. Germline CDR1 LNHDA, CDR2 SQIVND (reference sequence). The CDR3 totals 18 residues. V gave up 6 bases and J gave up 0 bases, with 23 bases separating them. The CDR3 DNA sequence: TGTGCCAGTAGGGCGTCTAGGCAATCCAAACACATGAACACTGAAGCTTTCTTT. It codes for CASRASRQSKHMNTEAFF.

J is TRBJ2-7 and V is TRBV5-6; TRBD1 is a possible D gene (6 bases). Looked up from germline, CDR1 is SGHDT and CDR2 is YYEEEE. Trimming cost V 4 bases and J 2 bases, with 22 bases left between them. This CDR3 region has 17 residues. Written as DNA, the CDR3 is TGTGCCAGCAGCCCTATTCAAAGACGGGACAATCCCTACGAGCAGTACTTC. Translating it yields CASSPIQRRDNPYEQYF.